This TCR beta chain was sequenced in a study of T cells in Graves' hyperthyroidism and ophthalmopathy. Study outcomes and limitations: Ophthalmopathy stood apart from stable hyperthyroidism in a 13 V-J model. Peripheral blood also featured most of the thyroid clonotypes expanded above 0.001.

The study defined stable Graves' hyperthyroidism as no ophthalmopathy progression within 18 months. The authors took PBMCs from 10 ml fresh peripheral blood. Amplified TCR beta CDR3 regions came from RNA transcripts. The primer set for the first-round RT-PCR of the TCR CDR3 was HTBI. TCRdb fed the multiplex PCR reads into MiXCR, producing one record per CDR3 protein. The top ten clones hold approximately 7.9% of a sample with about 290,000 distinct CDR3 sequences, approximately 15% of them seen once. Many counts were recorded for this clonotype. The antigen is not known. V lost 4 bases and J 7 bases, leaving 13 bases between the germline ends. Germline values: CDR1 MDHEN, CDR2 SYDVKM. There are 13 residues in the CDR3.

The chain combines TRBV28 with TRBJ1-2, with D possibly TRBD1 on 5 matching bases. Input material: blood. The TCR originated in a woman in her thirties or forties with Graves' hyperthyroidism. CDR3 bases: TGTGCCAGCAGTTCCGCGAATGGGGGTGGCTACACCTTC. It translates to CASSSANGGGYTF.